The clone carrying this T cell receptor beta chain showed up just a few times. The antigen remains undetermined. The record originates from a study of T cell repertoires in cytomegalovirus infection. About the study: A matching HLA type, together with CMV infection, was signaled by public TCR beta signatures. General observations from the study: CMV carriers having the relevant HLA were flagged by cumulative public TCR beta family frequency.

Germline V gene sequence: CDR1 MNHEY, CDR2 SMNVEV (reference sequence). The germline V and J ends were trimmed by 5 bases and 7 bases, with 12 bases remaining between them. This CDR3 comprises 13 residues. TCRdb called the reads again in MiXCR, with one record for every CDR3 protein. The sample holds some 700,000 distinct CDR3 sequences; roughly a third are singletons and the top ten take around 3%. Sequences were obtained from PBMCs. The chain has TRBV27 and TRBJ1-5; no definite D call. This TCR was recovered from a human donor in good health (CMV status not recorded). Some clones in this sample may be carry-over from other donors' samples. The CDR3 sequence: CASSTTPEQPQHF. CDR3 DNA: TGTGCCAGCAGTACTACTCCCGAGCAGCCCCAGCATTTT.